These 5 T cell receptor beta chains share one sample of origin, sequenced in a study of cytotoxic CD8 clonotypes in ibrutinib-treated CLL. Method: immunoSEQ multiplex PCR; TCRdb's copy keeps in-frame clones and lacks some. The sample yields approximately 70,000 clones, more than 70% seen once. Source: PBMCs, taken at disease progression, from a patient treated with ibrutinib. The source of these receptors is a human donor with chronic lymphocytic leukemia.

The count of this clone is one. The gene calls are TRBV5-1 and TRBJ2-3; D unresolved. CDR3 length: 15 residues. V lost 1 base and J 1 base, leaving 10 bases between the germline ends. Per germline, CDR1 SGHRS and CDR2 YFSETQ. The CDR3 sequence: CASSLFTSRTDTQYF. The CDR3 DNA reads TGCGCCAGCAGCTTGTTCACATCTCGCACAGATACGCAGTATTTT.

This clone has just a few counts. This chain connects TRBV11-2 to TRBJ2-5, with 7 bases that match TRBD1. Germline lookup yields CDR1 SGHAT and CDR2 FQNNGV. J was trimmed by 5 bases and V by 3 bases; bases with no gene match: 9. The CDR3 contains 15 residues. CDR3 DNA: TGTGCCAGCAGCTTTGTGAGGGGGCCGCAGGAGACCCAGTACTTC. Protein product: CASSFVRGPQETQYF.

The chain combines TRBV6-5 with TRBJ2-6, with a weak D call TRBD1 (6 bases). The germline gives CDR1 MNHEY, CDR2 SVGAGI. Trimming left V 6 bases short and J 0 bases short, with 9 bases between. The CDR3 has 15 amino acids. The CDR3 loop reads CASRGQSSGANVLTF. The CDR3 DNA sequence: TGTGCCAGCAGGGGACAAAGCTCTGGGGCCAACGTCCTGACTTTC.

The genes are TRBV10-2 and TRBJ2-2, with a tentative D call TRBD2 (6 bases). Germline values: CDR1 WSHSY, CDR2 SAAADI. V lost 8 bases, J lost 0 bases, and 10 bases lay in between. This CDR3 comprises 14 residues. The chain's CDR3 is CASLLAANTGELFF. In nucleotides, the CDR3 is TGCGCCAGCTTATTAGCGGCGAACACCGGGGAGCTGTTTTTT.

This chain links TRBV19 with TRBJ1-2; TRBD1 matches at 7 bases. V shed 5 bases and J 1 base; nucleotides not matched to a gene: 10. Germline CDR1 is LNHDA and CDR2 is SQIVND (reference sequence). The CDR3 runs to 16 residues. The DNA for the CDR3 is TGTGCCAGTAGTGCGCTCCCGGGACAGATTAACTATGGCTACACCTTC. Translated, it gives CASSALPGQINYGYTF.